A single sample gave rise to the 5 T cell receptor beta chains below, sequenced in a study of blood T cell repertoires in COVID-19. Profiled with immunoSEQ multiplex PCR; TCRdb holds only in-frame clones, not every one. Of 95,000 to 100,000 clones listed, approximately 82% are singletons. The sample comprised peripheral blood. All receptors derive from a man aged 70-80 years with acute or convalescent COVID-19.

V is TRBV16 and J is TRBJ1-1; the D is unclear. The CDR3 has 14 residues. V shed 2 bases and J shed 3 bases, with 10 bases lying between them. The germline CDR1 and CDR2 sequences are KGHSY and FQNENV. CDR3 sequence: CASSQMAEDTEAFF. The CDR3 DNA reads as TGTGCCAGCAGCCAAATGGCGGAAGACACTGAAGCTTTCTTT.

The rearrangement links TRBV18 to TRBJ1-3; no definite D call. Germline lookup yields CDR1 KGHSH and CDR2 LQKENI. The CDR3 contains 15 residues. V lost 0 bases to trimming and J lost 2 bases, with 8 bases between them. The CDR3 DNA sequence: TGTGCCAGCTCACCACCCGGTTCTGCTGGAAACACCATATATTTT. It encodes CASSPPGSAGNTIYF.

The chain combines TRBV7-9 with TRBJ1-2; D perhaps matches TRBD1 (6 bases). V was shortened by 0 bases and J by 8 bases, with 16 bases between the two germline ends. Germline lookup yields CDR1 SEHNR and CDR2 FQNEAQ (reference sequence). The CDR3 loop spans 15 amino acids. The CDR3 region has the DNA TGTGCCAGCAGCTTAGCGGGAGCGGGGGCAATGGGCTACACCTTC. Its translation: CASSLAGAGAMGYTF.

Only one count was recorded for this clone. The chain has TRBV7-2 and TRBJ2-7, with 13 positions matching TRBD2. V shed 4 bases and J 7 bases; nucleotides not matched to a gene: 7. CDR1 is SGHTA, CDR2 FQGNSA, per germline. CDR3 length equals 15 residues. The CDR3 spells CASSSGLAGAREQYF. Written as DNA, the CDR3 is TGTGCCAGCAGCTCTGGACTAGCGGGAGCTAGGGAGCAGTACTTC.

This clone was seen more than once but under ten times. The chain is built from TRBV7-6 and TRBJ2-1; TRBD2 aligns across 10 bases. Per germline, CDR1 SGHVS and CDR2 FNYEAQ. The CDR3 is 16 amino acids. The ends lost 5 bases at V and 6 bases at J; junction bases unmatched: 10. This CDR3 reads CASSKQAGGSFNEQFF. The DNA of the CDR3 is TGTGCCAGCAGCAAACAAGCGGGGGGGAGTTTCAATGAGCAGTTCTTC.